This T cell receptor beta chain derives from a study of blood T cells in healthy people across ages. Using a J-beta primer mix together with a sample-barcoded 5' primer, a second PCR was run for about 7 to 12 cycles. MiXCR was run by TCRdb on the 5' RACE reads, yielding one entry per CDR3 protein. The data contain about 800,000 distinct CDR3 sequences, around a quarter of them singletons. This clonotype occurred a few times. Its antigen is as yet unknown. Germline trimming cut 2 bases from V and 15 bases from J; bases unmatched to any gene: 9. CDR1 SGHTA and CDR2 FQGNSA come from the germline V gene. The CDR3 runs to 13 residues. Study observations and caveats: Since the PBMCs were unsorted, naive and antigen-experienced cells could not be conclusively compared.

Another study also made use of these data, one on T cells of mothers and their children.

This receptor was obtained from a boy aged 5 to 17 in good health. Sequencing was carried out using blood. The chain joins TRBV7-2 to TRBJ2-1; TRBD2 aligns across 8 bases. CDR3 sequence (DNA): TGTGCCAGCAGCTTATCTGCCGGGGGGGCTGGGTTCTTC. As protein: CASSLSAGGAGFF.